This T cell receptor beta chain was recorded in a study of Tregs in tolerant kidney transplant recipients. General study points: Donor-specific Treg expansion exceeded global Treg expansion in tolerant patients, suggesting antigen drive. Tregs expanded with activated donor B cells seemed most donor-specific.

Mixed chimerism was transient after nonmyeloablative marrow transplants from related graft donors. Thawed PBMCs were FACS-sorted into unstimulated CD4+CD25+CD127- regulatory T cells, CD4+CD25- non-regulatory cells, CD4 and CD8 cells. The length of the CDR3 is 18 residues. The germline gives CDR1 SGHTA, CDR2 FQGNSA. V was clipped by 5 bases and J by 3 bases; unmatched bases: 12. The method was immunoSEQ multiplex PCR; TCRdb's version includes in-frame clones alone and lacks a portion of them. The table lists 74,000 or so clones, roughly 90% of them singletons. Worth noting for this clone: Antigen specificity is unknown.

Sequenced here: CD4+ T cells from blood (PBMCs), sampled 24 months after the transplant. The clonotype was recovered from a human patient who received a combined kidney and bone marrow transplant. Some of the T cells may derive from the graft donor. The chain carries TRBV7-2 and TRBJ2-2; 10 bases map to TRBD2. CDR3 loop: CASSRGSGGDWDTGELFF. CDR3 sequence (DNA): TGTGCCAGCAGCCGTGGGAGCGGGGGGGATTGGGACACCGGGGAGCTGTTTTTT.